This is a list of T cell receptor beta chains from one sample in a study of T-cell reconstitution after alpha-beta-depleted transplantation in children. One entry per CDR3 protein results from TCRdb running MiXCR on the PCR reads. The repertoire holds about 58,000 distinct CDR3 sequences, with around 40% as singletons. The sample was PBMCs, mostly from graft donor cells, taken 360 days after TCRalphabeta/CD19-depleted stem cell transplant. The receptors here all came from a male patient between 5 and 17 years old who had a stem cell transplant for acute lymphoblastic leukemia, so the T cells may come from the graft donor. Each CDR3 is given with its conserved first and last residue. The D gene is left open where the match is weak. Some rows mark clone size as missing; the rest say once, few, many or name a class of expanded clone.

V gene	J gene	clone size	D gene	CDR3 DNA	CDR3 protein
TRBV5-1	TRBJ2-7	NA	NA	TGCGCCAGCAGCTTCAGGGATGGCTCCTACGAGCAGTACTTC	CASSFRDGSYEQYF
TRBV5-1	TRBJ2-1	NA	TRBD2	TGCGCCAGCAGCCGGACTAGCGGCTCCTACAATGAGCAGTTCTTC	CASSRTSGSYNEQFF
TRBV27	TRBJ2-3	NA	NA	TGTGCCAGCAGTTTACCTAGCACAGATACGCAGTATTTT	CASSLPSTDTQYF
TRBV6-5	TRBJ1-4	few	NA	TGTGCCAGCAGTTACGGGGGAACTAATGAAAAACTGTTTTTT	CASSYGGTNEKLFF
TRBV4-2	TRBJ1-1	NA	NA	TGTGCCAGCACCCCCGCGGGGCTTGGTGGGTTCACTGAAGCTTTCTTT	CASTPAGLGGFTEAFF
TRBV6-2/TRBV6-3	TRBJ2-7	NA	NA	TGTGCCAGCAGTTACAGTCACGAGCAGTACTTC	CASSYSHEQYF
TRBV5-1	TRBJ1-2	few	NA	TGCGCCAGCAGCTTGGGGGGGCAGCTCTATGGCTACACCTTC	CASSLGGQLYGYTF
TRBV20-1	TRBJ1-2	NA	TRBD1	TGCAGTGCCCGGGACAGGGAGCACTATGGCTACACCTTC	CSARDREHYGYTF
TRBV28	TRBJ2-3	NA	TRBD2	TGTGCCAGCAGTCCACTGATGCGGGGGGATACGCAGTATTTT	CASSPLMRGDTQYF
TRBV6-1	TRBJ2-4	NA	NA	TGTGCCAGCACCTTCTCCCTGCCGAAGGCCAAAAACATTCAGTACTTC	CASTFSLPKAKNIQYF
TRBV11-2	TRBJ2-5	few	NA	TGTGCCAGCAGCTTAGCCGACACCCAGTACTTC	CASSLADTQYF
TRBV24-1	TRBJ2-2	NA	TRBD1	TGTGCCACCCAGGGGGCCAGCACCGGGGAGCTGTTTTTT	CATQGASTGELFF
TRBV20-1	TRBJ2-7	many	NA	TGCAGTGCTAGAGATCTTGTAAATAGCTACGAGCAGTACTTC	CSARDLVNSYEQYF
TRBV27	TRBJ2-3	NA	NA	TGTGCCAGCAGTTACCTCGGAGGCACAGATACGCAGTATTTT	CASSYLGGTDTQYF
TRBV4-2	TRBJ2-3	few	NA	TGTGCCAGCAGCCAAGGGGATACGCAGTATTTT	CASSQGDTQYF
TRBV24-1	TRBJ2-1	NA	TRBD2	TGTGCCACCAGTGATGGCGGCGGGGGTTTACCTCCCTACAATGAGCAGTTCTTC	CATSDGGGGLPPYNEQFF
TRBV11-2	TRBJ2-3	NA	NA	TGTGCCAGCAGCTTAGGACGGCTTACTAGCACAGATACGCAGTATTTT	CASSLGRLTSTDTQYF
TRBV29-1	TRBJ2-3	few	NA	TGCAGCGTTGAGGCCCCCCCGGGCATTGGGGTGGATACGCAGTATTTT	CSVEAPPGIGVDTQYF
TRBV5-1	TRBJ2-3	NA	NA	TGCGCCAGCGGAGGGGCGGGATCTAGCACAGATACGCAGTATTTT	CASGGAGSSTDTQYF
TRBV7-9	TRBJ2-1	NA	NA	TGTGCCAGCAGTGTATCCGGGACTCTATACAATGAGCAGTTCTTC	CASSVSGTLYNEQFF
TRBV5-8	TRBJ1-1	NA	NA	TGTGCCAGCAGCTTCCTAGTGACGCTCATGAACACTGAAGCTTTCTTT	CASSFLVTLMNTEAFF
TRBV11-2	TRBJ2-1	NA	NA	TGTGCCAGCAGCTTAGATCAAGGGAGGGGGGAGCAGTTCTTC	CASSLDQGRGEQFF
TRBV18	TRBJ2-5	few	NA	TGTGCCAGCTCACCACCAGGGAGCAAAGAGACCCAGTACTTC	CASSPPGSKETQYF
TRBV27	TRBJ2-3	NA	NA	TGTGCCAGCTCCTCCTCAGGGGGGCTGGATACGCAGTATTTT	CASSSSGGLDTQYF
TRBV7-9	TRBJ2-7	NA	NA	TGTGCCAGCAGCGCGGTTGGCGGGATCCTCTCCTACGAGCAGTACTTC	CASSAVGGILSYEQYF
TRBV11-2	TRBJ2-3	few	NA	TGTGCCAGCAGCTTAGAGGGACCTGATAGGGACTTTATTTCCACAGATACGCAGTATTTT	CASSLEGPDRDFISTDTQYF
TRBV7-3	TRBJ2-6	few	TRBD2	TGTGCCAGCAGCTCCAGAGTTTATAGCGGGGATCACTCTGGGGCCAACGTCCTGACTTTC	CASSSRVYSGDHSGANVLTF
TRBV2	TRBJ1-5	NA	NA	TGTGCCAGCAGTCACTTCACAGTCACCAGCAATCAGCCCCAGCATTTT	CASSHFTVTSNQPQHF
TRBV29-1	TRBJ2-1	NA	TRBD2	TGCAGCGTTGCCCTTCCCCTCGAACATCTAGCGGCAACCTACAATGAGCAGTTCTTC	CSVALPLEHLAATYNEQFF
TRBV7-4	TRBJ1-5	few	NA	TGTGCCAGCAGCTCATTCTTAGCCTGGGTGGGCAATCAGCCCCAGCATTTT	CASSSFLAWVGNQPQHF
TRBV7-9	TRBJ1-1	NA	NA	TGTGCCAGCAGGCTGCGGGGGACCCGAGCTTTCTTT	CASRLRGTRAFF
TRBV7-8	TRBJ2-7	NA	NA	TGTGCCAGCAGCTTCATGGGACACAAAGACGAGCAGTACTTC	CASSFMGHKDEQYF
TRBV5-1	TRBJ1-2	few	NA	TGCGCCAGCAGCTTGCCGGCAGACTATGGCTACACCTTC	CASSLPADYGYTF
TRBV29-1	TRBJ2-6	NA	NA	TGCAGCGTTTATTCGTCTGGGGCCAACGTCCTGACTTTC	CSVYSSGANVLTF
TRBV12-3/TRBV12-4	TRBJ2-2	NA	NA	TGTGCCAGCAGTCCCAGGGTGCCCGGGGAGCTGTTTTTT	CASSPRVPGELFF
TRBV29-1	TRBJ2-3	NA	TRBD2	TGCAGTGTCCCGGCTGGCGGGGGTCTCCTTAGCACAGATACGCAGTATTTT	CSVPAGGGLLSTDTQYF
TRBV5-1	TRBJ2-2	few	NA	TGCGCCAGCAGCTTTGCGCCGGGAGAGGGCACCGGGGAGCTGTTTTTT	CASSFAPGEGTGELFF
TRBV20-1	TRBJ2-7	few	NA	TGCAGTGTCGACAGGAGCTCCTACGAGCAGTACTTC	CSVDRSSYEQYF
TRBV27	TRBJ2-5	NA	NA	TGTGCCAGCAGTTTAAGCCGCCAAGAGACCCAGTACTTC	CASSLSRQETQYF
TRBV7-9	TRBJ2-2	NA	TRBD1	TGTGCCAGCAGCTCCACAGGGGACACCGGGGAGCTGTTTTTT	CASSSTGDTGELFF
TRBV27	TRBJ2-3	NA	NA	TGTGCCAGCAGTTATAGGGTAGGAGATACGCAGTATTTT	CASSYRVGDTQYF
TRBV7-9	TRBJ1-1	NA	NA	TGTGCCAGCAGCTTAGATACGGGTACTCAACCTTTCTTT	CASSLDTGTQPFF
TRBV10-3	TRBJ2-7	few	TRBD2	TGTGCCCTCAGGGAGGGAATCACGGACGAGCAGTACTTC	CALREGITDEQYF
TRBV7-9	TRBJ2-2	once	TRBD2	TGTGCCAGCAGCTCTCTCGGGACTACGGCCACCGGGGAGCTGTTTTTT	CASSSLGTTATGELFF
TRBV7-9	TRBJ1-3	few	NA	TGTGCCAGCAGCGCACAGGCTTCTACCTCTGGAAACACCATATATTTT	CASSAQASTSGNTIYF
TRBV12-3/TRBV12-4	TRBJ2-5	NA	TRBD2	TGTGCCAGCAGCCCGGGAGCGGGGGGCATCTTAGTTGCGGAGACCCAGTACTTC	CASSPGAGGILVAETQYF
TRBV6-1	TRBJ2-3	NA	NA	TGTGCCAGCAATGCCCTCGGGCGGGGAAGAGGAGATACGCAGTATTTT	CASNALGRGRGDTQYF
TRBV7-8	TRBJ2-2	NA	TRBD2	TGTGCCAGCAGCTCCCATGGCGGGAGGGCCGTCGGGGAGCTGTTTTTT	CASSSHGGRAVGELFF
TRBV10-3	TRBJ2-1	NA	NA	TGTGCCATCAGTGAGTCGGGTCACAATGAGCAGTTCTTC	CAISESGHNEQFF
TRBV7-9	TRBJ1-5	NA	NA	TGTGCCAGCAGCTTAGGGGGGGCCAATCAGCCCCAGCATTTT	CASSLGGANQPQHF
TRBV7-3	TRBJ2-7	NA	NA	TGTGCCAGCAGCTTATGGGCCGGCCAAGCCTACGAGCAGTACTTC	CASSLWAGQAYEQYF
TRBV28	TRBJ1-5	NA	TRBD1	TGTGCCAGCAGTTATCCGGGACAGGGAATATACAGCAATCAGCCCCAGCATTTT	CASSYPGQGIYSNQPQHF